This T cell receptor (beta chain) was profiled in a study of blood T cell repertoires in COVID-19. Across the whole study: Acute-phase and convalescent COVID-19 samples originated in the United States, Italy and Spain. Sources were T cells, B-cell-depleted T cells, or PBMCs; the material itself was cDNA or gDNA.

Recruited during active infection, patients (from Seattle) were subsequently followed longitudinally. Under the authors' procedure: Amplifying reference gene primers gave estimates of nucleated cell counts. The method was immunoSEQ multiplex PCR; TCRdb's version includes in-frame clones alone and lacks a portion of them. The V and J calls and clone size were taken over from that table, and D and trimming were inferred from the DNA. The sample has under 300,000 clones; 92% are singletons. The CDR3 extends over 15 amino acids. The V gene's germline CDR1 is KGHDR and CDR2 SFDVKD. Deletions cut 5 bases from V and 3 bases from J, with 15 bases between.

The specimen sequenced was peripheral blood. V is TRBV24-1 and J is TRBJ1-1, with a possible D match to TRBD1 (6 bases). The clonotype comes from a man aged 25 to 45 with COVID-19, enrolled during active disease. The CDR3 spells CATSVADRTDTEAFF. CDR3 nucleotides: TGTGCCACCAGTGTTGCCGACAGGACCGACACTGAAGCTTTCTTT.